A selection of T cell receptor beta chains follows, all from one sample in a study of shared clonotypes between healthy human individuals. Repertoires were generated with immunoSEQ multiplex PCR, while TCRdb's copy carries only in-frame clones and drops some. The sample consists of millions of clones, approximately 94% of them appearing once. The material sequenced was naive CD8+ T cells sorted from blood. These receptor sequences come from a man between 18 and 29 years old in good health. The conserved cysteine and the conserved F or W are not part of the CDR3 here. A D gene is named only where the DNA matches it firmly.

d_gene: NA
len: 15
v_gene: TRBV7-9
j_gene: TRBJ1-2
CDR3aa: ASSSLITGQWGYGYT

d_gene: NA
len: 11
v_gene: TRBV4-1
j_gene: TRBJ2-5
CDR3aa: ASSHLPGETQY

d_gene: TRBD1
len: 13
v_gene: TRBV7-7
j_gene: TRBJ2-5
CDR3aa: ASSRTGGAVETQY

d_gene: NA
len: 11
v_gene: TRBV6-6
j_gene: TRBJ1-2
CDR3aa: ASIWEALSTPT

d_gene: TRBD1
len: 13
v_gene: TRBV4-1
j_gene: TRBJ1-1
CDR3aa: ASSRRRQGWDEAF

d_gene: NA
len: 13
v_gene: TRBV19
j_gene: TRBJ1-1
CDR3aa: ASSPRQVLNTEAF

d_gene: NA
len: 15
v_gene: TRBV7-9
j_gene: TRBJ1-2
CDR3aa: ASSSISEGILIYGYT

d_gene: TRBD2
len: 14
v_gene: TRBV14
j_gene: TRBJ2-5
CDR3aa: ASSQEGTSRQETQY

d_gene: TRBD1
len: 12
v_gene: TRBV9
j_gene: TRBJ2-5
CDR3aa: ASSVGQGAETQY

d_gene: NA
len: 12
v_gene: TRBV19
j_gene: TRBJ2-7
CDR3aa: ASSIVGNSYEQY